Below are 23 T cell receptor beta chains sequenced from a single sample in a study of sequential checkpoint blockade in melanoma (dated by TCRdb to the late 2010s). The intended sense of this specimen's treatment or condition label: randomized to nivolumab then ipilimumab (arm A) or the reverse (arm B). Library generation was performed with the immunoSEQ multiplex PCR assay. The clones in this table, taken by TCRdb from immuneACCESS, are in-frame only. Not every clone is retained; where verified, under half of the shortfall comes from an unresolved V gene, and the cause of the rest is unknown. The sample includes about 15,000 clones, with 77% observed a single time. The ten largest clones represent approximately 30% of the sample. The sequences come from CD8+ T cells sorted from blood (inferred from file names), collected from a patient given nivolumab and ipilimumab in sequence. These receptors were obtained from a human donor with melanoma.

This chain uses TRBV30 with TRBJ2-7, with TRBD1 as a possible D gene (6 bases). Germline CDR1 and CDR2: GTSNPN and SVGIG (reference sequence). There are 11 residues in the CDR3. The V and J ends lost 5 bases and 3 bases respectively, with 8 bases between them. CDR3 loop: CAWGRGYEQYF. The DNA of the CDR3 is TGTGCCTGGGGCAGGGGCTACGAGCAGTACTTC.

The chain uses TRBV27 and TRBJ1-5; D perhaps matches TRBD1 (6 bases). The CDR3 has 15 amino acids. Deletions cut 5 bases from V and 3 bases from J, with 14 bases between. Germline values: CDR1 MNHEY, CDR2 SMNVEV (reference sequence). CDR3 bases: TGTGCCAGCAGTATCCAGGGGTTTGCCAATCAGCCCCAGCATTTT. Translating gives CASSIQGFANQPQHF.

The chain combines TRBV7-2 with TRBJ2-2, with TRBD2 identical over 9 bases. This CDR3 is 17 amino acids long. CDR1 is SGHTA, CDR2 FQGNSA, per germline. Unmatched junction bases numbered 10, after V lost 1 base and J lost 7 bases. The CDR3 loop reads CASSLGLAGWLGGELFF. The CDR3 DNA follows: TGTGCCAGCAGCTTAGGCCTAGCGGGGTGGTTGGGCGGGGAGCTGTTTTTT.

The genes are TRBV2 and TRBJ2-1, with 14 bases identical to TRBD2. The CDR3 runs to 14 residues. V gave up 7 bases and J gave up 6 bases; unmatched junction bases: 2. Germline values: CDR1 SNHLY, CDR2 FYNNEI. CDR3 nucleotide sequence: TGTGCCAGCATAGGACTAGCGGGGGGCAATGAGCAGTTCTTC. This codes for CASIGLAGGNEQFF.

The chain employs TRBV6-5 and TRBJ1-1, with D possibly TRBD1 on 5 matching bases. The CDR3 loop spans 11 amino acids. V was trimmed by 5 bases and J by 8 bases, leaving 9 bases between them. Germline V gene lookup returns CDR1 MNHEY and CDR2 SVGAGI. This CDR3 reads CASSLGGEAFF. The DNA of the CDR3 is TGTGCCAGCAGTCTTGGGGGGGAAGCTTTCTTT.

This clone was detected a few times. The chain has TRBV6-1 and TRBJ1-1, with D perhaps TRBD1 (5 bases). Germline CDR1 reads MNHNS; CDR2 reads SASEGT. V was clipped by 3 bases and J by 1 base, with 9 bases between them. This CDR3 contains 14 residues. Here the CDR3 reads CASSEEGTNTEAFF. The CDR3 nucleotides read TGTGCCAGCAGTGAGGAGGGGACGAACACTGAAGCTTTCTTT.

CDR3 protein: CASSQDLLTGSSYNEQFF. DNA of the CDR3: TGTGCCAGCAGCCAAGATCTCCTGACAGGGAGCTCCTACAATGAGCAGTTCTTC. This chain joins TRBV4-2 and TRBJ2-1; 7 positions match TRBD1. Unmatched junction bases numbered 8, after V lost 0 bases and J lost 0 bases. Germline V CDR1 and CDR2: LGHNA, YNFKEQ. The CDR3 runs 18 residues.

This clone was detected only a few times. The chain couples TRBV7-9 to TRBJ2-7; 7 nucleotides match TRBD2. The V gene's germline CDR1 is SEHNR and CDR2 FQNEAQ (reference sequence). Losses at the gene ends were 5 bases for V and 5 bases for J; bases not matched to a gene: 12. The CDR3 runs to 15 residues. The chain's CDR3 is CASSPLGGSGDEQYF. CDR3 bases: TGTGCCAGCAGCCCCCTCGGCGGGAGCGGTGACGAGCAGTACTTC.

This chain uses TRBV11-2 with TRBJ2-2; tentative D call: TRBD2 (5 bases). Germline lookup yields CDR1 SGHAT and CDR2 FQNNGV. Trimming cost V 5 bases and J 1 base, with 8 bases left between them. This CDR3 is built from 14 residues. The CDR3 bases are TGTGCCAGCAGCCGCCGGGGGAACACCGGGGAGCTGTTTTTT. Protein: CASSRRGNTGELFF. Supplemented by reference TRBV11-2 and TRBJ2-2, the full variable domain reads EAGVAQSPRYKIIEKRQSVAFWCNPISGHATLYWYQQILGQGPKLLIQFQNNGVVDDSQLPKDRFSAERLKGVDSTLKIQPAKLEDSAVYLCASSRRGNTGELFFGEGSRLTVL.

This clone was observed a handful of times. The V and J genes are TRBV7-9 and TRBJ2-7; TRBD1 aligns across 7 bases. Germline V gene sequence: CDR1 SEHNR, CDR2 FQNEAQ (reference sequence). The CDR3 sequence is 13 residues long. V lost 5 bases and J lost 7; bases outside the gene matches: 8. The chain's CDR3 is CASSPWDSREQYF. The CDR3 DNA reads TGTGCCAGCAGCCCATGGGACAGCCGAGAGCAGTACTTC.

This chain uses TRBV27 with TRBJ2-7, with D possibly TRBD1 on 6 matching bases. Germline CDR1 is MNHEY and CDR2 is SMNVEV (reference sequence). Trimming took 0 bases from V and 2 from J, leaving 11 bases between them. This CDR3 contains 15 residues. The CDR3 bases are TGTGCCAGCAGTTTATCAGGGACACCTCCCTACGAGCAGTACTTC. Its protein product is CASSLSGTPPYEQYF.

This sequence joins TRBV6-1 and TRBJ2-3; weak D call: TRBD2 (5 bases). Germline CDR1 is MNHNS and CDR2 is SASEGT. CDR3 size: 14 residues. Trimming removed 5 bases from V and 14 bases from J, with 23 bases in between. Here the CDR3 reads CASSKSGMELFRYF. The CDR3 coding sequence is TGTGCCAGCAGTAAATCGGGGATGGAGCTATTTCGGTATTTT.

The chain combines TRBV21-1 with TRBJ2-3; the table's D call, TRBD1, has no DNA check behind it. TRBV21-1 is a recognized pseudogene. This CDR3 has 16 amino acids. The CDR3 loop reads CASSNMRGLRTDTQYF. For the CDR3, the DNA is TGTGCCAGCAGCAATATGAGGGGGCTTCGGACAGATACGCAGTATTTT.

V and J are TRBV9 and TRBJ2-7; 8 bases fit TRBD2. Germline-derived CDR1 and CDR2 are SGDLS and YYNGEE. The CDR3 contains 16 residues. With V trimmed by 4 bases and J by 2 bases, 11 bases remained unmatched. The CDR3 DNA is TGTGCCAGCAGCAACCGGGGGGGAGGGACCCCCTACGAGCAGTACTTC. It codes for CASSNRGGGTPYEQYF.

The J gene is TRBJ1-1, the V gene TRBV19; D perhaps matches TRBD1 (6 bases). Looked up from germline, CDR1 is LNHDA and CDR2 is SQIVND (reference sequence). V lost 5 bases, J lost 4 bases, and 14 bases lay in between. The CDR3 has 14 amino acids. The CDR3 DNA reads TGTGCCAGTAGTGCCTGGCAGGGGAGCACTGAAGCTTTCTTT. The encoded protein is CASSAWQGSTEAFF.

This chain uses TRBV27 with TRBJ2-3; tentative D call: TRBD2 (5 bases). V gave up 2 bases and J gave up 2 bases, with 11 bases separating them. The CDR3 length is 15 residues. The germline CDR1 and CDR2 sequences are MNHEY and SMNVEV (reference sequence). The CDR3 sequence: CASSLRGRYTDTQYF. The DNA for the CDR3 is TGTGCCAGCAGTTTACGCGGGCGGTACACAGATACGCAGTATTTT.

The chain employs TRBV19 and TRBJ2-1, with unresolved D. The length of the CDR3 is 15 residues. Trimming left V 3 bases short and J 4 bases short, with 13 bases between. Per germline, CDR1 LNHDA and CDR2 SQIVND (reference sequence). The CDR3 reads CASSIGGAAYNEQFF. CDR3 coding DNA: TGTGCCAGTAGTATTGGTGGTGCGGCGTACAATGAGCAGTTCTTC.

The chain has TRBV29-1 and TRBJ2-1; D is perhaps TRBD2 (5 bases). Germline V gives CDR1 SQVTM, CDR2 ANQGSEA. Between the trimmed V and J ends, which lost 0 bases and 0 bases, there was a span of 12 bases. The CDR3 totals 16 residues. The CDR3 region has the DNA TGCAGCGTTGAAGATTCGGAGGAAGGCTCCTACAATGAGCAGTTCTTC. It encodes CSVEDSEEGSYNEQFF.

This sequence joins TRBV27 and TRBJ2-2, with 12 bases lining up with TRBD2. CDR1 MNHEY and CDR2 SMNVEV come from the germline V gene (reference sequence). The trim removed 7 bases at V and 6 bases at J, leaving 6 bases unmatched. The CDR3 totals 15 residues. This CDR3 is CASTTSGGFAGELFF. CDR3 in DNA: TGTGCCAGCACGACTAGCGGGGGTTTCGCCGGGGAGCTGTTTTTT.

This clone occurred a few times. This chain uses TRBV6-5 with TRBJ2-7, with 11 nucleotides matching TRBD2. The CDR3 spans 16 residues. V gave up 4 bases and J gave up 4 bases; unmatched junction bases: 9. Germline CDR1 is MNHEY and CDR2 is SVGAGI. In DNA form, the CDR3 reads TGTGCCAGCAGTTTTTCCCGTAGCGGGAGGGATTACGAGCAGTACTTC. Translating it yields CASSFSRSGRDYEQYF.

V and J are TRBV7-9 and TRBJ1-2; TRBD1 matches at 7 bases. V dropped 5 bases and J dropped 6; count of bases not matched to a gene: 15. The CDR3 totals 16 residues. CDR1 is SEHNR, CDR2 FQNEAQ, per germline (reference sequence). CDR3 loop: CASSPPGGHRRDGYTF. The DNA for the CDR3 is TGTGCCAGCAGCCCACCAGGGGGGCACAGGCGTGATGGCTACACCTTC. The whole variable domain, remainder taken from reference TRBV7-9 and TRBJ1-2, is DTGVSQNPRHKITKRGQNVTFRCDPISEHNRLYWYRQTLGQGPEFLTYFQNEAQLEKSRLLSDRFSAERPKGSFSTLEIQRTEQGDSAMYLCASSPPGGHRRDGYTFGSGTRLTVV.

The rearrangement uses TRBV27 and TRBJ2-7; TRBD2 matches 9 bases. V trimming: 1 base; J trimming: 6 bases; junction bases outside the gene matches: 10. Germline CDR1 reads MNHEY; CDR2 reads SMNVEV (reference sequence). The CDR3 consists of 16 residues. The CDR3 DNA reads as TGTGCCAGCAGTTTATTGTCTAGCGGGATGCCGGCCGAGCAGTACTTC. It specifies CASSLLSSGMPAEQYF.

V usage is TRBV20-1 and J usage is TRBJ2-7, with D perhaps matching TRBD1 (6 bases). V was clipped by 7 bases and J by 6 bases, with 13 bases between them. The CDR3 loop spans 11 amino acids. CDR1 and CDR2 from the germline V gene are DFQATT and SNEGSKA (reference sequence). The CDR3 here is CSVLQGLEQYF. The CDR3 region has the DNA TGCAGTGTGTTACAGGGTCTCGAGCAGTACTTC.